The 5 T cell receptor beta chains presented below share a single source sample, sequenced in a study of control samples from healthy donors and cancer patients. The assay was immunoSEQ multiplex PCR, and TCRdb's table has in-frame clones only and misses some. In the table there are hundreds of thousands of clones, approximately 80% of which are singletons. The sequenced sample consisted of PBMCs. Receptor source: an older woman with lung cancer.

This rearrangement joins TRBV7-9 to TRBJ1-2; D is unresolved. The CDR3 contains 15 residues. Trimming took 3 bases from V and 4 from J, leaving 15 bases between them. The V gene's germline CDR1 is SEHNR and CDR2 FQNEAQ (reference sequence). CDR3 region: CASSLFGRPIYGYTF. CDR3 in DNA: TGTGCCAGCAGCTTGTTCGGACGGCCTATCTATGGCTACACCTTC.

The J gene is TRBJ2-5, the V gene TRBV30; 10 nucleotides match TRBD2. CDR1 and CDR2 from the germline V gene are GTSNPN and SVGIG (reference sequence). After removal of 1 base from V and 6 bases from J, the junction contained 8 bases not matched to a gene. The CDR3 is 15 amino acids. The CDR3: CAWSEAAGGPKTQYF. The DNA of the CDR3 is TGTGCCTGGAGTGAGGCAGCGGGAGGGCCGAAGACCCAGTACTTC. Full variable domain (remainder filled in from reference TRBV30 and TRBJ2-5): SQTIHQWPATLVQPVGSPLSLECTVEGTSNPNLYWYRQAAGRGLQLLFYSVGIGQISSEVPQNLSASRPQDRQFILSSKKLLLSDSGFYLCAWSEAAGGPKTQYFGPGTRLLVL.

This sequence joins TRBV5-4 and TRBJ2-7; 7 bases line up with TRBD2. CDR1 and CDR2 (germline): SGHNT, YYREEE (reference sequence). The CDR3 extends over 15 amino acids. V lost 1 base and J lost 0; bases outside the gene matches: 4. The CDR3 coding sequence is TGTGCCAGCAGCTTGAGGCTAGCGGACTCCTACGAGCAGTACTTC. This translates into CASSLRLADSYEQYF.

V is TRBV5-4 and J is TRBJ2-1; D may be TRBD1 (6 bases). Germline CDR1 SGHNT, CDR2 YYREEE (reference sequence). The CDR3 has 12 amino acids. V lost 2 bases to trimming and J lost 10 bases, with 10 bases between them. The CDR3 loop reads CASSLYRDEQFF. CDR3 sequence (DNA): TGTGCCAGCAGCTTATACAGGGACGAGCAGTTCTTC.

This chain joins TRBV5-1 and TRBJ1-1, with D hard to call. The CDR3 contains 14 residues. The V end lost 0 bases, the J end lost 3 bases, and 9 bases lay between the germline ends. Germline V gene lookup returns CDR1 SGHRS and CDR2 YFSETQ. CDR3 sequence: CASSLAWGDTEAFF. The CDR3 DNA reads TGCGCCAGCAGCTTGGCCTGGGGAGACACTGAAGCTTTCTTT.